This T cell receptor (beta chain) is drawn from a study of CD8 T cells in Susac syndrome. RNA, at about 0.5 to 1 ug, was reverse transcribed with random hexamers. Via MiXCR, TCRdb re-called the immunoSEQ multiplex PCR reads, giving one row per CDR3 protein. Of about 210,000 distinct CDR3 sequences listed, around 95% are singletons. The authors negatively isolated CD8+ and CD4+ T cells and FACS-enriched TEMRA cells. V lost 4 bases and J lost 6, with 23 bases in between. The CDR3 spans 16 residues. Per germline, CDR1 SGHDT and CDR2 YYEEEE. The sequencing sample was made of CD4+ T cells from PBMCs. The TCR sequence derives from a human donor with multiple sclerosis. The chain joins TRBV5-6 to TRBJ2-7; tentative D call: TRBD2 (6 bases). This CDR3 is CASSGLGLPGAGEQYF. CDR3 nucleotide sequence: TGTGCCAGCAGCGGGCTAGGACTCCCCGGAGCGGGCGAGCAGTACTTC.